A selection of T cell receptor beta chains follows, all from one sample in a study of radiation and T cells in renal cell carcinoma. Measured with immunoSEQ multiplex PCR; TCRdb has only the in-frame clones, and not every one. The profile shows approximately 100,000 clones, 75% to 90% of them singletons. Sequencing used blood, obtained from a patient whose treatment included radiotherapy and nephrectomy. The receptors come from a man aged 45-65 years with renal cell carcinoma. Each CDR3 is given with its conserved first and last residue.

J gene	V gene	CDR3 protein
TRBJ2-7	TRBV5-1	CASSLGSGYEQYF
TRBJ2-5	TRBV5-6	CASSLTGTLGETQYF
TRBJ2-2	TRBV10-3	CAISEGRYEGAGELFF
TRBJ1-1	TRBV7-3	CASSLQVNTEAFF
TRBJ1-1	TRBV19	CASSHRNPNTEAFF
TRBJ2-5	TRBV29-1	CSEPGTGRLAGTPETQYF
TRBJ1-6	TRBV4-1	CASSPGRAPYNSPLHF
TRBJ2-7	TRBV29-1	CSVEGASEQYF
TRBJ2-1	TRBV7-9	CASSPRTAYNEQFF
TRBJ1-4	TRBV7-2	CASSLVNEKLFF
TRBJ1-4	TRBV7-9	CASSLRALASNEKLFF
TRBJ1-1	TRBV7-3	CASSLTRNTEAFF
TRBJ1-1	TRBV28	CASSKGRGTEAFF
TRBJ2-2	TRBV6-6	CASSYGVVGELFF
TRBJ2-7	TRBV7-8	CASSVAGSETYEQYF
TRBJ1-5	TRBV7-2	CASSFRGGNQPQHF
TRBJ2-5	TRBV2	CASSLETSGETQYF
TRBJ2-7	TRBV7-6	CASTHRGGEQYF
TRBJ2-5	TRBV7-2	CASSEGQGTARDQYF
TRBJ2-7	TRBV7-7	CASSYREGYEQYF
TRBJ1-2	TRBV30	CAWRGQGSGYGYTF
TRBJ2-2	TRBV6-1	CASSDRPLAGGHGELFF
TRBJ2-5	TRBV10-1	CASSESGGETQYF
TRBJ2-7	TRBV2	CASSDSSGAGEQYF
TRBJ1-5	TRBV4-1	CASSQAGNQPQHF
TRBJ2-1	TRBV5-1	CASRWGAGGYNEQFF
TRBJ2-5	TRBV7-8	CASSEDGLAGVQETQYF
TRBJ2-6	TRBV19	CATQAGAGANVLTF
TRBJ1-5	TRBV5-3	CARSPNYRGPFRTRISNQPQHF
TRBJ1-5	TRBV19	CASSRGQTDNQPQHF
TRBJ2-4	TRBV7-2	CASSPPFSKNIQYF
TRBJ2-7	TRBV7-2	CASSLAHTARYEQYF
TRBJ1-5	TRBV6-5	CASSRQNYQPQHF
TRBJ2-5	TRBV7-7	CASSFQGQETQYF
TRBJ1-1	TRBV5-8	CASSSPTANTEAFF
TRBJ2-7	TRBV2	CASTPTYEQYF
TRBJ2-7	TRBV27	CASSLSGQGTSSYEQYF
TRBJ1-2	TRBV6-1	CASSKFRDILGYTF
TRBJ1-2	TRBV5-1	CASSLAPGTEAGYGYTF
TRBJ1-2	TRBV2	CASSEAGQGYYGYTF
TRBJ2-7	TRBV11-2	CASSLGLGSSYEQYF
TRBJ2-7	TRBV9	CASSPDSYEQYF
TRBJ2-7	TRBV11-2	CASSLDGLVYEQYF
TRBJ2-7	TRBV6-5	CASSYSAGREQYF
TRBJ1-4	TRBV5-1	CASSLSTTTNEKLFF
TRBJ2-1	TRBV10-3	CAISESVGRASSYNEQFF
TRBJ1-5	TRBV6-1	CANHPRQGNQPQHF
TRBJ2-7	TRBV4-1	CASSQRLAGTYEQYF
TRBJ1-4	TRBV2	CASSPGGAGEKLFF